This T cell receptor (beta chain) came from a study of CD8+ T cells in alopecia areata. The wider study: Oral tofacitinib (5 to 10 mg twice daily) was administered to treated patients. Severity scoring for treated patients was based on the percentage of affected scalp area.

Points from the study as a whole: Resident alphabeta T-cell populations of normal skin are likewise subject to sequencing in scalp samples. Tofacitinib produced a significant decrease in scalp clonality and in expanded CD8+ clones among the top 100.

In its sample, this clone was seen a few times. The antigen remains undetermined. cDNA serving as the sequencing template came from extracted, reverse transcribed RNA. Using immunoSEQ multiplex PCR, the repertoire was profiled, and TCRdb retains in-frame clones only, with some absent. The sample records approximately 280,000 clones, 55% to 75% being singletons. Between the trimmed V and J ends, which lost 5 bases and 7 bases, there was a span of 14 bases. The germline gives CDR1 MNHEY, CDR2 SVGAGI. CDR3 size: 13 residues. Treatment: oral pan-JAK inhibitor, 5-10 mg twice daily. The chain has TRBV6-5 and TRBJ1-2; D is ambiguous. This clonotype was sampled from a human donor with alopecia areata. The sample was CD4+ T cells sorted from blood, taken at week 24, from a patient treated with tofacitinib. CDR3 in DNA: TGTGCCAGCAGTAACAATAGGGTTGGTGGCTACACCTTC. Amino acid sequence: CASSNNRVGGYTF.